A single sample is the source of the 10 T cell receptor beta chains below, sequenced in a study of CD8 T cell repertoires and HIV-1 epitope variants. Their antigen targets remain unknown. Clones were sequenced by immunoSEQ multiplex PCR, and TCRdb holds only the in-frame ones, with some missing. The sample yields some 4,100 clones, 60% to 75% seen once. Sequenced material: cultured CD8+ T cells derived from PBMCs. These receptors all come from a male donor with HIV.

This rearrangement joins TRBV28 to TRBJ1-4; TRBD1 is a possible D gene (5 bases). Germline values: CDR1 MDHEN, CDR2 SYDVKM. The length of the CDR3 is 15 residues. Trimming cost V 8 bases and J 8 bases, with 21 bases left between them. CDR3 nucleotides: TGTGCCAGCGCAATTACTGGCCACCGGGGGGAAAAACTGTTTTTT. Translation: CASAITGHRGEKLFF.

V is TRBV15 and J is TRBJ2-7, with 8 positions matching TRBD1. Trimming at V came to 5 bases and at J to 6 bases, leaving 12 bases not matched to a gene. Germline CDR1 LNHNV, CDR2 YYDKDF (reference sequence). The CDR3 extends over 15 amino acids. CDR3 DNA sequence: TGTGCCACCAGCGATGGGACAGGTGGCATTGGCGAGCAGTACTTC. Translating it yields CATSDGTGGIGEQYF.

V gene TRBV19 combines with J gene TRBJ1-5; 7 nucleotides match TRBD1. Trimming at V came to 3 bases and at J to 5 bases, leaving 4 bases not matched to a gene. Germline V CDR1 and CDR2: LNHDA, SQIVND (reference sequence). This CDR3 is 14 amino acids long. The CDR3 loop is CASSIGTADQPQHF. The CDR3 nucleotides read TGTGCCAGTAGTATCGGGACAGCCGATCAGCCCCAGCATTTT.

CDR3 sequence (DNA): TGTGCCAGCAGCTTAGAGGGGGGAACCGATGAGCAGTTCTTC. Protein product: CASSLEGGTDEQFF. The V and J genes are TRBV7-6 and TRBJ2-1, with D perhaps assigned TRBD1 or TRBD2 (6 bases each). V was shortened by 1 base and J by 8 bases, with 12 bases between the two germline ends. Germline V gives CDR1 SGHVS, CDR2 FNYEAQ. The CDR3 covers 14 residues.

The V call is TRBV7-9, the J call TRBJ2-2; D is ambiguous. Per germline, CDR1 SEHNR and CDR2 FQNEAQ (reference sequence). V was shortened by 7 bases and J by 4 bases, with 10 bases between the two germline ends. The CDR3 runs 13 residues. The CDR3 loop is CASTPTSTGELFF. CDR3 nucleotides: TGTGCCAGCACCCCAACTTCCACCGGGGAGCTGTTTTTT.

As to this clone: One end of the junction fails to match germline, which may point to a read error. The CDR3, as DNA: TGTGCCAGCTCACCCAGCGCTAGCGGGGGGCTTACCGAGGAGCTGTTTTTT. Translation gives CASSPSASGGLTEELFF. The chain has TRBV18 and TRBJ2-2, with 11 bases identical to TRBD2. There are 17 residues in the CDR3. In germline, CDR1 is KGHSH, CDR2 LQKENI.

The chain recombines TRBV21-1 with TRBJ1-1. TRBV21-1 is a pseudogene segment. CDR3 length: 11 amino acids. The CDR3, as DNA: TGTGCCAGCAGTAGAGGCACTGAAGCTTTCTTT. This gives the protein CASSRGTEAFF.

The rearrangement links TRBV7-8 to TRBJ1-2, with a possible D match to TRBD1 (6 bases). V lost 0 bases and J lost 0, with 11 bases in between. Germline V gene sequence: CDR1 SGHVS, CDR2 FQNEAQ. The CDR3 runs 16 residues. The CDR3 loop is CASSLAQGGTNYGYTF. CDR3 sequence (DNA): TGTGCCAGCAGCTTAGCACAGGGTGGGACTAACTATGGCTACACCTTC.

V usage is TRBV5-6 and J usage is TRBJ2-1; D uncertain. Germline V gene sequence: CDR1 SGHDT, CDR2 YYEEEE. This CDR3 spans 12 amino acids. The V end was cut by 0 bases, the J end by 6 bases, with 4 bases between. CDR3 coding DNA: TGTGCCAGCAGCTTGGTATCCAATGAGCAGTTCTTC. The encoded protein is CASSLVSNEQFF.

Judged by abundance, this clone is medium-sized (0.01 to 0.1%). J is TRBJ2-2 and V is TRBV19; unclear D gene. Between the trimmed V and J ends, which lost 3 bases and 4 bases, there was a span of 9 bases. The CDR3 spans 14 residues. The germline V gene encodes CDR1 LNHDA and CDR2 SQIVND (reference sequence). The CDR3 reads CASSIRGSTGELFF. The CDR3 DNA sequence: TGTGCCAGTAGTATTAGAGGATCCACCGGGGAGCTGTTTTTT.